The next 19 T cell receptor beta chains were all read from a single sample in a study of blood T cell repertoires in COVID-19. This table comes from immunoSEQ multiplex PCR, and its TCRdb copy is limited to in-frame clones, with some not included. Of under 200,000 clones listed, roughly 85% were seen once; the top ten hold around 5.2%. Sequencing input: peripheral blood. All receptors come from a woman aged 25-40 years with acute or convalescent COVID-19.

The chain has TRBV7-9 and TRBJ2-1; D perhaps matches TRBD2 (6 bases). The CDR3 spans 17 residues. Germline CDR1 SEHNR, CDR2 FQNEAQ (reference sequence). V lost 1 base and J 9 bases, leaving 22 bases between the germline ends. CDR3 region: CASSLGAGTPASPEQFF. The CDR3 DNA reads TGTGCCAGCAGCTTAGGAGCAGGGACTCCAGCGTCCCCTGAGCAGTTCTTC.

The chain has TRBV30 and TRBJ2-1; no clear D gene. The V end was cut by 3 bases, the J end by 9 bases, with 9 bases between. The V gene's germline CDR1 is GTSNPN and CDR2 SVGIG (reference sequence). This CDR3 has 11 amino acids. The DNA for the CDR3 is TGTGCCTGGAGCCCCCAGCGTGAGCAGTTCTTC. Its translation is CAWSPQREQFF.

The chain combines TRBV11-2 with TRBJ1-4; D possibly corresponds to TRBD1 (6 bases). This CDR3 spans 16 amino acids. Germline V gives CDR1 SGHAT, CDR2 FQNNGV. Trimming took off 4 bases at V and 2 bases at J, with 14 bases between the two ends. The CDR3 here is CASSSGGGWTNEKLFF. DNA of the CDR3: TGTGCCAGCAGCTCTGGGGGGGGCTGGACTAATGAAAAACTGTTTTTT.

The chain links TRBV19 to TRBJ2-3; 8 nucleotides agree with TRBD2. The CDR3 extends over 18 amino acids. The junction had 12 bases not matched to a gene; V was cut back by 2 bases and J by 2 bases. Germline V gene data show CDR1 as LNHDA and CDR2 as SQIVND (reference sequence). This CDR3 reads CASSIMFSGTRTTDTQYF. CDR3 nucleotides: TGTGCCAGTAGTATAATGTTTAGCGGGACTAGGACCACAGATACGCAGTATTTT.

The V call is TRBV5-4, the J call TRBJ2-7; weak D call: TRBD2 (7 bases). The CDR3 totals 14 residues. Per the germline V gene, CDR1 is SGHNT and CDR2 is YYREEE (reference sequence). Trimming removed 4 bases from V and 6 bases from J, with 17 bases in between. Here the CDR3 DNA reads TGTGCCAGCAGCCCTTTTGGGGGGGCGTCCGAGCAGTACTTC. Its translation: CASSPFGGASEQYF.

The chain combines TRBV29-1 with TRBJ1-1; D unclear. The germline V gene has CDR1 SQVTM and CDR2 ANQGSEA. The CDR3 loop spans 13 amino acids. The ends were cut back, 1 base at V and 0 bases at J, with 6 bases in the middle. The DNA for the CDR3 is TGCAGCGTTGAAGGAGGAATGAACACTGAAGCTTTCTTT. Protein sequence: CSVEGGMNTEAFF.

In its sample, this clone was seen a few times. The rearrangement joins TRBV28 to TRBJ1-2; tentative D call: TRBD1 (5 bases). Trimming took 7 bases from V and 5 from J, leaving 14 bases between them. The CDR3 totals 13 residues. The germline V gene encodes CDR1 MDHEN and CDR2 SYDVKM. CDR3 loop: CASKDTLMYGYTF. The CDR3 DNA reads as TGTGCCAGCAAGGACACACTAATGTATGGCTACACCTTC.

This sequence joins TRBV30 and TRBJ1-5, with 11 nucleotides matching TRBD1. The length of the CDR3 is 16 residues. Germline V gives CDR1 GTSNPN, CDR2 SVGIG (reference sequence). V shed 2 bases and J 9 bases; nucleotides not matched to a gene: 12. The CDR3 reads CAWSIKGTGGRWPQHF. CDR3 in DNA: TGTGCCTGGAGTATAAAAGGGACAGGGGGAAGGTGGCCCCAGCATTTT.

This sequence joins TRBV18 and TRBJ2-1; 9 bases match TRBD2. In germline, CDR1 is KGHSH, CDR2 LQKENI. The CDR3 sequence is 13 residues long. Trimming cost V 3 bases and J 9 bases; bases outside gene matches: 3. CDR3 in amino acids: CASSPGLAVEQFF. DNA for the CDR3: TGTGCCAGCTCACCGGGACTAGCTGTTGAGCAGTTCTTC.

This sequence joins TRBV6-6 and TRBJ1-1; D might be TRBD1 (6 bases). The germline V gene encodes CDR1 MNHNY and CDR2 SVGAGI (reference sequence). CDR3 length: 14 residues. The V end lost 2 bases, the J end lost 8 bases, and 15 bases lay between the germline ends. CDR3 bases: TGTGCCAGCAGTTACGGGGGGGCGCGTATGGAAGCTTTCTTT. Residues: CASSYGGARMEAFF.

J is TRBJ1-2 and V is TRBV7-9; D possibly corresponds to TRBD1 (6 bases). V gave up 5 bases and J gave up 3 bases, with 13 bases separating them. The germline CDR1 and CDR2 sequences are SEHNR and FQNEAQ (reference sequence). CDR3 length: 14 amino acids. The CDR3 region is CASSLGQKDYGYTF. As DNA, the CDR3 is TGTGCCAGCAGCCTTGGACAGAAAGACTATGGCTACACCTTC.

The V gene is TRBV30, the J gene TRBJ1-5, with a possible D match to TRBD1 (6 bases). The germline V gene has CDR1 GTSNPN and CDR2 SVGIG (reference sequence). V was clipped by 0 bases and J by 2 bases, with 11 bases between them. The CDR3 covers 15 residues. This chain's CDR3 is CAWSVVGGGNQPQHF. DNA of the CDR3: TGTGCCTGGAGTGTAGTAGGGGGGGGCAATCAGCCCCAGCATTTT.

The chain combines TRBV6-1 with TRBJ1-2; D uncertain. The CDR3 extends over 13 amino acids. Germline CDR1 reads MNHNS; CDR2 reads SASEGT. V lost 1 base and J 8 bases, leaving 11 bases between the germline ends. The CDR3 sequence: CASSEGSPGGYTF. DNA for the CDR3: TGTGCCAGCAGTGAAGGATCCCCGGGGGGCTACACCTTC.

The V and J genes are TRBV14 and TRBJ2-1; TRBD2 might be the D (6 bases). CDR1 is SGHDN and CDR2 is FVKESK in the germline V gene. The CDR3 sequence is 17 residues long. V was clipped by 0 bases and J by 4 bases, with 16 bases between them. The DNA for the CDR3 is TGTGCCAGCAGCCAAGATCGCCGGGACTCCCGATACAATGAGCAGTTCTTC. Protein: CASSQDRRDSRYNEQFF.

The CDR3 spells CASSRQTSGGETQYF. The CDR3 nucleotides read TGTGCCAGCAGCCGGCAGACTAGCGGGGGGGAGACCCAGTACTTC. The chain is built from TRBV7-2 and TRBJ2-5, with TRBD2 matching 13 bases. The CDR3 extends over 15 amino acids. V was pared by 5 bases and J by 5 bases, with 5 bases of the junction left unmatched. Per the germline V gene, CDR1 is SGHTA and CDR2 is FQGNSA.

The CDR3 here is CATSGAGRETQYF. As DNA, the CDR3 is TGTGCCACCAGTGGGGCAGGCAGAGAGACCCAGTACTTC. This chain links TRBV24-1 with TRBJ2-5; D gene uncertain. V lost 5 bases and J lost 4, with 10 bases in between. The CDR3 covers 13 residues. Germline loops: CDR1 KGHDR, CDR2 SFDVKD.

V and J are TRBV5-1 and TRBJ2-5; tentatively, D is TRBD2 (6 bases). V was clipped by 4 bases and J by 2 bases, with 9 bases between them. The CDR3 runs to 13 residues. CDR1 is SGHRS and CDR2 is YFSETQ in the germline V gene. In nucleotides, the CDR3 is TGCGCCAGCAGCCGGGGACTTCAAGAGACCCAGTACTTC. Translation gives CASSRGLQETQYF.

This clone came up many times. The chain has TRBV5-1 and TRBJ2-7; maybe TRBD2 (6 bases). Deletions cut 4 bases from V and 5 bases from J, with 16 bases between. CDR3 length equals 14 residues. Germline V lookup: CDR1 SGHRS, CDR2 YFSETQ. This chain's CDR3 is CASSPGLLGHEQYF. The CDR3 DNA sequence: TGCGCCAGCAGCCCGGGACTCCTAGGCCACGAGCAGTACTTC.

The chain carries TRBV5-6 and TRBJ2-1; 7 bases line up with TRBD1. CDR1 and CDR2 from the germline V gene are SGHDT and YYEEEE. The CDR3 runs to 15 residues. The ends lost 1 base at V and 9 bases at J; junction bases unmatched: 10. CDR3 protein: CASSLSGQDRGEQFF. For the CDR3, the DNA is TGTGCCAGCAGCTTGTCAGGACAGGATCGAGGTGAGCAGTTCTTC.